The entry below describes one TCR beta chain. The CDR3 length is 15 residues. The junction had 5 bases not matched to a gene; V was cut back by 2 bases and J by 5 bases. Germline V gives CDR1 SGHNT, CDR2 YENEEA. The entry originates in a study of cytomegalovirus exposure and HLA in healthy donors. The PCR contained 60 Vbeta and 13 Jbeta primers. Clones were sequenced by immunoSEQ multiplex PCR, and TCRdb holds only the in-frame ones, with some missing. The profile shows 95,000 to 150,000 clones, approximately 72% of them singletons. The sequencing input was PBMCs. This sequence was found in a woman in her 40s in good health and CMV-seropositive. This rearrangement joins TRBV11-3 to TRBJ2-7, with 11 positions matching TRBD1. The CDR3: CASSLSADRGHEQYF. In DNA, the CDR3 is TGTGCCAGCAGCTTATCCGCGGACAGGGGGCACGAGCAGTACTTC.